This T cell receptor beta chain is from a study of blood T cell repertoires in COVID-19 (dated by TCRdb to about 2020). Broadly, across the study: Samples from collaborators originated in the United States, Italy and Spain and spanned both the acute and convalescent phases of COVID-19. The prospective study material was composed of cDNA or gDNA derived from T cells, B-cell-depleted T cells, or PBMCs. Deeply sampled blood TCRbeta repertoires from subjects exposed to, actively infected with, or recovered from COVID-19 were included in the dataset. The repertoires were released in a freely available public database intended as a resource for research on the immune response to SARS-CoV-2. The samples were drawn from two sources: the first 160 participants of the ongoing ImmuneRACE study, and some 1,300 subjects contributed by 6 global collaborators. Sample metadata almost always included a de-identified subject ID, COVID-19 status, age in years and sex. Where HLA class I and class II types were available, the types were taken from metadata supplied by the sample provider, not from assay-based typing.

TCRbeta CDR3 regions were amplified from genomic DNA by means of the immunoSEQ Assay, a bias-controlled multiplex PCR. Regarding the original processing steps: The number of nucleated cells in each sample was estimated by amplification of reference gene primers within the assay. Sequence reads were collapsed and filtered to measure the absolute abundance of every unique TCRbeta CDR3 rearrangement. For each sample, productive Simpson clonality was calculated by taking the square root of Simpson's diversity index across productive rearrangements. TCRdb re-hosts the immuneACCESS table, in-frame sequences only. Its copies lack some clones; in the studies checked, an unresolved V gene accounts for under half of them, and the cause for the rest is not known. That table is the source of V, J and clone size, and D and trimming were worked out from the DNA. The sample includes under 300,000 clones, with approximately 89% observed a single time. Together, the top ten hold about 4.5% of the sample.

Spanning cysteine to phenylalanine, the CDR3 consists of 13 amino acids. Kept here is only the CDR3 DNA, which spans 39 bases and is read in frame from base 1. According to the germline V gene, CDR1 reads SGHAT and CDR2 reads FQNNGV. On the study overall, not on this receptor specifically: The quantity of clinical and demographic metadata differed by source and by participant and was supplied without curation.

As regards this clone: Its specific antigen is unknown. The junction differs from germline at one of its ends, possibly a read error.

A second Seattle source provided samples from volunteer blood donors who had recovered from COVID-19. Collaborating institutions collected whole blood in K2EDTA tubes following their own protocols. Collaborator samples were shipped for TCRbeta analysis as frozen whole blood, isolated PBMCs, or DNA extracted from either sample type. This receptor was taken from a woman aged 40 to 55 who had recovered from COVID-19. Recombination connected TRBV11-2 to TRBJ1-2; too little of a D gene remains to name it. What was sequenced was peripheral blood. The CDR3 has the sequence CASSLDTKYGYTF. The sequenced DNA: TGTGCCAGCAGCCTAGACACTAAATATGGCTACACCTTC.